The source of this TCR beta chain is a study of glioma-infiltrating T cells. The study's findings and limits: Only very few CDR3 sequences appeared in both tissue and blood. Tissue-blood divergence was below expectation in non-neoplastic patients, above in gliomas.

The CDR3 spans 16 residues. The V end lost 3 bases, the J end lost 0 bases, and 12 bases lay between the germline ends. CDR1 and CDR2 (germline): LNHDA, SQIVND (reference sequence). TCR alpha and beta CDR3 regions were amplified from RNA using iRepertoire nested multiplex PCR. Input was roughly 95-450 ng of tissue mRNA or PBMC total RNA. TCRdb passed the multiplex PCR reads through MiXCR, listing each CDR3 protein once. In the table there are about 89,000 distinct CDR3 sequences, around 23% of which are singletons. This clonotype was seen a few times. What it recognizes is unknown. Sequenced material: glioma tissue, nonneoplastic brain tissue, or PBMCs (not recorded which). The chain uses TRBV19 and TRBJ2-4, with D possibly being TRBD1 (6 bases). The source is a human donor with low-grade glioma or glioblastoma, undergoing nonglioma brain surgery, or in good health (not recorded which). CDR3 region: CASSIPGEQAKNIQYF. Written as DNA, the CDR3 is TGTGCCAGTAGTATCCCAGGGGAACAAGCCAAAAACATTCAGTACTTC.